The 26 T cell receptor beta chains below were found in one sample sequenced in a study of blood T cell repertoires in COVID-19. Sequenced by immunoSEQ multiplex PCR; TCRdb stores in-frame clones only, minus some. The table records about 190,000 clones, more than 60% of them present only once. The sequencing sample was made of peripheral blood. These receptors were collected from a woman aged 45-65 years with acute or convalescent COVID-19.

Written as DNA, the CDR3 is TGTGCCAGCAGGGGGGTGGAGGGAGGCAATCAGCCCCAGCATTTT. This gives the protein CASRGVEGGNQPQHF. V gene TRBV28 combines with J gene TRBJ1-5; D may be TRBD1 (5 bases). V lost 6 bases, J lost 2 bases, and 14 bases lay in between. CDR3 length: 15 residues. The V gene's germline CDR1 is MDHEN and CDR2 SYDVKM.

A single count supports this clone. The chain combines TRBV7-9 with TRBJ2-1; 9 nucleotides agree with TRBD2. Trimming cost V 3 bases and J 8 bases; bases outside gene matches: 11. This CDR3 comprises 16 residues. Per the germline V gene, CDR1 is SEHNR and CDR2 is FQNEAQ (reference sequence). This chain's CDR3 is CASSLRLAEERDEQFF. The CDR3 DNA reads TGTGCCAGCAGCTTGCGACTAGCGGAGGAAAGGGATGAGCAGTTCTTC.

The V gene is TRBV28, the J gene TRBJ2-1; 7 bases agree with TRBD2. CDR3 length: 15 amino acids. Germline V CDR1 and CDR2: MDHEN, SYDVKM. The ends lost 4 bases at V and 4 bases at J; junction bases unmatched: 7. The CDR3 region is CASSSSASGYNEQFF. In DNA, the CDR3 is TGTGCCAGCAGTTCCTCGGCTAGCGGTTACAATGAGCAGTTCTTC.

This clone was observed once. This chain connects TRBV7-8 to TRBJ2-1; D might be TRBD1 (5 bases). This CDR3 is 16 amino acids long. Per the germline V gene, CDR1 is SGHVS and CDR2 is FQNEAQ. The V end was cut by 6 bases, the J end by 1 base, with 16 bases between. The CDR3 nucleotides read TGTGCCAGCAGAATACCCGGCCAGGGTTCCTACAATGAGCAGTTCTTC. Translating it yields CASRIPGQGSYNEQFF. The variable domain in full, completed from reference TRBV7-8 and TRBJ2-1, reads GAGVSQSPRYKVAKRGQDVALRCDPISGHVSLFWYQQALGQGPEFLTYFQNEAQLDKSGLPSDRFFAERPEGSVSTLKIQRTQQEDSAVYLCASRIPGQGSYNEQFFGPGTRLTVL.

The rearrangement joins TRBV9 to TRBJ1-3; D possibly corresponds to TRBD1 (6 bases). Germline V CDR1 and CDR2: SGDLS, YYNGEE. The V gene lost 5 bases and the J gene lost 2 bases, with 8 bases spanning the gap. CDR3 length: 13 amino acids. The CDR3 protein is CASRKGAGNTIYF. In nucleotides, the CDR3 is TGTGCCAGCAGGAAGGGGGCTGGAAACACCATATATTTT.

This sequence joins TRBV4-1 and TRBJ2-2; D may be TRBD2 (7 bases). Per germline, CDR1 MGHRA and CDR2 YSYEKL. Trimming stripped 4 bases from V and 7 bases from J, with 13 bases between. CDR3 size: 14 residues. CDR3 sequence: CASSPEGGRGELFF. DNA for the CDR3: TGCGCCAGCAGCCCGGAGGGGGGGCGCGGGGAGCTGTTTTTT.

The V gene is TRBV3-1 (or the pseudogene TRBV3-2), the J gene TRBJ2-5; the D gene is possibly TRBD1 (6 bases). The CDR3 extends over 13 amino acids. CDR1 and CDR2 from the germline V gene are LGHDT and YNNKEL (reference sequence). V was pared by 4 bases and J by 4 bases, with 10 bases between. This CDR3 reads CASSPTGIETQYF. The CDR3 DNA is TGTGCCAGCAGCCCGACAGGTATAGAGACCCAGTACTTC.

V and J are TRBV24-1 and TRBJ1-4, with D possibly matching TRBD1 (5 bases). This CDR3 spans 14 amino acids. Germline V gene data show CDR1 as KGHDR and CDR2 as SFDVKD. Trimming took off 6 bases at V and 8 bases at J, with 15 bases between the two ends. CDR3 bases: TGTGCCACCAGTTCAGGGCCAGAACCCGAAAAACTGTTTTTT. Translated, it gives CATSSGPEPEKLFF.

The chain has TRBV7-2 and TRBJ2-7, with D tentatively TRBD1 (5 bases). Trimming stripped 4 bases from V and 6 bases from J, with 16 bases between. Per germline, CDR1 SGHTA and CDR2 FQGNSA. The CDR3 spans 14 residues. The chain's CDR3 is CASSSRAGQLEQYF. The CDR3 coding sequence is TGTGCCAGCAGCTCAAGGGCAGGGCAGCTCGAGCAGTACTTC.

The J gene is TRBJ1-2, the V gene TRBV30, with 7 bases fitting TRBD1. Germline V gene lookup returns CDR1 GTSNPN and CDR2 SVGIG (reference sequence). The CDR3 spans 13 residues. The V gene end was trimmed by 0 bases and the J gene end by 8 bases; junction bases not matched to a gene: 6. Written as DNA, the CDR3 is TGTGCCTGGAGTGTACGACAGGGTGTGGGCTACACCTTC. This encodes CAWSVRQGVGYTF.

The V call is TRBV20-1, the J call TRBJ2-7; no clear D. CDR1 is DFQATT and CDR2 is SNEGSKA in the germline V gene (reference sequence). V dropped 3 bases and J dropped 4 bases, with 7 bases sitting between them. This CDR3 comprises 11 residues. CDR3 amino acids: CSASNLYEQYF. CDR3 nucleotide sequence: TGCAGTGCTAGTAACTTGTACGAGCAGTACTTC.

The chain joins TRBV28 to TRBJ2-7; D unclear. This CDR3 spans 14 amino acids. From germline, CDR1 is MDHEN and CDR2 SYDVKM. V dropped 1 base and J dropped 2 bases, with 9 bases sitting between them. CDR3 region: CASSLSAETYEQYF. CDR3 nucleotides: TGTGCCAGCAGTTTATCCGCAGAAACCTACGAGCAGTACTTC.

Worth noting for this clone: This sample includes further DNA sequences coding for the same CDR3. The chain employs TRBV6-5 and TRBJ2-7, with D maybe TRBD2 (6 bases). V lost 0 bases and J lost 2, with 11 bases in between. The germline gives CDR1 MNHEY, CDR2 SVGAGI. This CDR3 is built from 15 residues. DNA for the CDR3: TGTGCCAGCAGTTACTCGGCCGGAGGGCCCTACGAGCAGTACTTC. This encodes CASSYSAGGPYEQYF.

The gene calls are TRBV4-3 and TRBJ2-2; D is undetermined. This CDR3 contains 13 residues. Trimming took off 0 bases at V and 6 bases at J, with 5 bases between the two ends. Germline V gives CDR1 LGHNA, CDR2 YSLEER. As DNA, the CDR3 is TGCGCCAGCAGCCAAGACCGCGCCGGGGAGCTGTTTTTT. This encodes CASSQDRAGELFF.

This clone has a single count. This sequence joins TRBV6-5 and TRBJ2-7; 12 bases align to TRBD2. The CDR3 is 15 amino acids. CDR1 is MNHEY and CDR2 is SVGAGI in the germline V gene. The V and J ends lost 5 bases and 4 bases, in that order; junction bases with no gene match: 6. The CDR3 nucleotides read TGTGCCAGCAGTCAACTAGCGGGAGGATCATACGAGCAGTACTTC. Encoded protein: CASSQLAGGSYEQYF.

This clone was counted between two and nine times. The rearrangement joins TRBV3-1 (or the pseudogene TRBV3-2) to TRBJ1-6; D is uncertain. The CDR3 sequence is 17 residues long. From germline, CDR1 is LGHDT and CDR2 YNNKEL (reference sequence). Trimming removed 4 bases at V and 0 bases at J, with 13 bases between. CDR3 in amino acids: CASSPKAASSYNSPLHF. In DNA, the CDR3 is TGTGCCAGCAGCCCTAAGGCAGCGAGCTCCTATAATTCACCCCTCCACTTT.

This clone was seen just once. The chain carries TRBV6-5 and TRBJ2-7; 8 bases are shared with TRBD1. The CDR3 is made up of 13 amino acids. Germline V gives CDR1 MNHEY, CDR2 SVGAGI. The trim removed 5 bases at V and 3 bases at J, leaving 3 bases unmatched. The CDR3 DNA reads as TGTGCCAGCAGTCGGACAGGGAACTACGAGCAGTACTTC. The encoded protein is CASSRTGNYEQYF.

The rearrangement joins TRBV4-3 to TRBJ2-7, with 9 positions matching TRBD2. The CDR3 has 15 residues. Trimming cost V 4 bases and J 1 base; bases outside gene matches: 5. CDR1 LGHNA and CDR2 YSLEER come from the germline V gene. The CDR3 protein is CASSRIAGASYEQYF. CDR3 in DNA: TGCGCCAGCAGCCGAATAGCGGGAGCTTCCTACGAGCAGTACTTC.

This clone has more than one count but fewer than ten. The chain employs TRBV25-1 and TRBJ1-4, with D perhaps matching TRBD1 (6 bases). CDR1 is MGHDK and CDR2 is SYGVNS in the germline V gene. This CDR3 spans 13 amino acids. V was clipped by 7 bases and J by 4 bases, with 10 bases between them. The CDR3 loop reads CASKGQLNEKLFF. The DNA for the CDR3 is TGTGCCAGCAAAGGACAGCTTAATGAAAAACTGTTTTTT. Using reference TRBV25-1 and TRBJ1-4 for the parts outside the CDR3, the full variable domain is EADIYQTPRYLVIGTGKKITLECSQTMGHDKMYWYQQDPGMELHLIHYSYGVNSTEKGDLSSESTVSRIRTEHFPLTLESARPSHTSQYLCASKGQLNEKLFFGSGTQLSVL.

The chain is built from TRBV18 and TRBJ1-3; weak D call: TRBD1 (5 bases). Trimming took off 8 bases at V and 0 bases at J, with 14 bases between the two ends. The CDR3 consists of 15 residues. Germline CDR1 KGHSH, CDR2 LQKENI. The CDR3 reads CASTPDIFSGNTIYF. The CDR3, as DNA: TGTGCCAGCACCCCGGACATCTTCTCTGGAAACACCATATATTTT. Looking up the rest from reference TRBV18 and TRBJ1-3 gives the full variable domain: NAGVMQNPRHLVRRRGQEARLRCSPMKGHSHVYWYRQLPEEGLKFMVYLQKENIIDESGMPKERFSAEFPKEGPSILRIQQVVRGDSAAYFCASTPDIFSGNTIYFGEGSWLTVV.

This clone was counted a few times. This chain joins TRBV27 and TRBJ1-4; 8 bases are shared with TRBD1. Trimming removed 5 bases from V and 7 bases from J; junction bases left unmatched: 15. Germline V gene sequence: CDR1 MNHEY, CDR2 SMNVEV (reference sequence). The CDR3 spans 17 residues. The DNA of the CDR3 is TGTGCCAGCAGTAGGCGATCAATAGGACAGGGTGGTGAAAAACTGTTTTTT. Translation gives CASSRRSIGQGGEKLFF. Complete variable domain (other parts from reference TRBV27 and TRBJ1-4): EAQVTQNPRYLITVTGKKLTVTCSQNMNHEYMSWYRQDPGLGLRQIYYSMNVEVTDKGDVPEGYKVSRKEKRNFPLILESPSPNQTSLYFCASSRRSIGQGGEKLFFGSGTQLSVL.

This clone was observed once. The DNA of the CDR3 is TGTGCCAGCTCAACCAGCGGGGGGAACACTGAAGCTTTCTTT. Residues: CASSTSGGNTEAFF. The rearrangement uses TRBV18 and TRBJ1-1, with a possible D match to TRBD1 (5 bases). Per the germline V gene, CDR1 is KGHSH and CDR2 is LQKENI. This CDR3 has 14 residues. The V gene lost 5 bases and the J gene lost 1 base, with 11 bases spanning the gap.

The chain couples TRBV7-8 to TRBJ2-7, with 7 bases that match TRBD1. Germline CDR1 is SGHVS and CDR2 is FQNEAQ. The V segment lost 4 bases and the J segment 0 bases; nucleotides outside the gene matches: 6. This CDR3 spans 15 amino acids. CDR3 DNA: TGTGCCAGCAGCTCCCAGACAGGGAGCTCCTACGAGCAGTACTTC. Its protein is CASSSQTGSSYEQYF. The full variable domain, its missing parts supplied by reference TRBV7-8 and TRBJ2-7, is GAGVSQSPRYKVAKRGQDVALRCDPISGHVSLFWYQQALGQGPEFLTYFQNEAQLDKSGLPSDRFFAERPEGSVSTLKIQRTQQEDSAVYLCASSSQTGSSYEQYFGPGTRLTVT.

The chain recombines TRBV4-1 with TRBJ1-5, with 9 bases matching TRBD1. CDR1 is MGHRA, CDR2 YSYEKL, per germline. CDR3 length: 20 amino acids. J was trimmed by 0 bases and V by 0 bases; bases with no gene match: 12. The CDR3 DNA sequence: TGCGCCAGCAGCCAAGAGAGTTATAGACAGGGGGTCGGTAGCAATCAGCCCCAGCATTTT. Its protein is CASSQESYRQGVGSNQPQHF.

This chain connects TRBV10-1 to TRBJ1-3, with D uncertain. The CDR3 covers 15 residues. The V gene's germline CDR1 is WNHNN and CDR2 SYGVQD (reference sequence). Trimming removed 0 bases from V and 1 base from J, with 7 bases in between. CDR3 DNA: TGCGCCAGCAGTGAGTCCGGCAGGTCTGGAAACACCATATATTTT. Translating gives CASSESGRSGNTIYF.

The chain couples TRBV18 to TRBJ2-2; a possible D gene is TRBD2 (5 bases). The germline V gene encodes CDR1 KGHSH and CDR2 LQKENI. Between the trimmed V and J ends, which lost 8 bases and 3 bases, there was a span of 16 bases. This CDR3 spans 15 amino acids. The CDR3 region is CASTITRADTGELFF. The CDR3 DNA reads TGTGCCAGCACTATCACGAGGGCCGACACCGGGGAGCTGTTTTTT.